This T cell receptor beta chain was sequenced during a study of blood T cell repertoires in COVID-19 (TCRdb year 2020). In the study overall: The collaborator samples originated in the United States, Italy and Spain and spanned the acute and convalescent phases of COVID-19. The material from the prospective study consisted of cDNA or gDNA derived from T cells, B-cell-depleted T cells, or PBMCs. Samples came from the ongoing ImmuneRACE study (first 160 participants) plus 1,254 subjects from 6 global collaborators. A freely available public database, intended as a resource for researchers studying the immune response to SARS-CoV-2, is where the repertoires were released. Where available, HLA class I and class II types were obtained from metadata supplied by the sample provider rather than from assay-based typing. The dataset comprised deeply sampled blood TCRbeta repertoires from subjects exposed to, actively infected with, or recovered from COVID-19. Sample metadata almost always included a de-identified subject ID, COVID-19 status, age in years and sex.

TCRbeta CDR3 regions were amplified from genomic DNA using the immunoSEQ Assay, a bias-controlled multiplex PCR. The authors' analysis ran thus. Within the assay, amplification of reference gene primers was used to estimate how many nucleated cells each sample contained. Sequence reads were collapsed and filtered to measure the absolute abundance of every unique TCRbeta CDR3 rearrangement. For each sample, productive Simpson clonality was calculated as the square root of Simpson's diversity index over productive rearrangements. This immuneACCESS table, as held by TCRdb, lists in-frame sequences with V and J called but not all clones. Of the missing ones, under half trace to an unresolved V gene in checked studies; the others have no known cause. For V, J and clone size, that table is used; D and trimming come from the DNA. Within this sample are some 98,000 clones, with roughly 84% of them counted one time only. The ten biggest clones cover more than 20% of the sample.

The germline V gene provides CDR1 SNHLY and CDR2 FYNNEI. The germline V and J ends show losses of 8 bases and 2 bases respectively, and no gene match explains 7 bases of the junction. The CDR3 contains 15 residues, cysteine and phenylalanine counted. CDR3 DNA only is kept here, 45 bases in frame from base 1. General study outcomes and caveats: The quantity of clinical and demographic metadata differed by source and by participant and was supplied without curation.

About this clone itself: Its antigen is not yet known. One base away there is no much larger clone; base qualities are not given.

Collaborating institutions collected whole blood in K2EDTA tubes following their own protocols. For TCRbeta analysis, collaborators shipped samples as frozen whole blood, isolated PBMCs, or DNA extracted from either of those sample types. The sequence came from a man aged 55 to 69 with acute or convalescent COVID-19. This chain joins TRBV2 to TRBJ2-2; TRBD2 fits 8 bases in the junction. The sample comprised peripheral blood. The nucleotide sequence reads as follows: TGTGCCAGCCATTCGGGGGGGCATAACACCGGGGAGCTGTTTTTT. Translated, it gives CASHSGGHNTGELFF. Joined to the reference TRBV2 and TRBJ2-2 proteins, this CDR3 gives the full variable domain: EPEVTQTPSHQVTQMGQEVILRCVPISNHLYFYWYRQILGQKVEFLVSFYNNEISEKSEIFDDQFSVERPDGSNFTLKIRSTKLEDSAMYFCASHSGGHNTGELFFGEGSRLTVL.